This T cell receptor beta chain was found in a study of T cell repertoires in cytomegalovirus infection. The CDR3 is made up of 12 amino acids. The germline V and J ends were trimmed by 6 bases and 3 bases, with 8 bases remaining between them. Germline-derived CDR1 and CDR2 are SQVTM and ANQGSEA. TCRdb re-analysed the reads in MiXCR, keeping a single row per CDR3 protein. The table shows roughly 630,000 distinct CDR3 sequences, with roughly 26% occurring only once. The receptor was derived from a human donor in good health (CMV status not recorded). Some clones in this sample may be carry-over from other donors' samples. The specimen was CD8+ T cells from PBMCs. This chain connects TRBV29-1 to TRBJ2-2; no firm D call. This CDR3 reads CSVTDHTGELFF. The CDR3 DNA reads as TGCAGCGTCACAGACCACACCGGGGAGCTGTTTTTT.